This TCR beta chain was identified during a study of response to subunit inactivated influenza vaccine. Study-wide results and caveats: After each seasonal influenza vaccination, few new T cells are recruited, the authors suggested.

This clonotype was observed a handful of times. Its antigen is unknown. TCRdb ran MiXCR on the RT-PCR reads and lists one entry per CDR3 protein. The table has 600,000 to 700,000 distinct CDR3 sequences, 11% to 15% seen once. This receptor was obtained from a man aged 45-65 years who received an inactivated influenza vaccine. This sample comprised PBMCs from blood, obtained about 14 days before vaccination.

Here the CDR3 reads CASSPLLWDGNSGNTIYF. The CDR3 region has the DNA TGTGCCAGCAGCCCCTTACTGTGGGACGGAAACTCTGGAAACACCATATATTTT. This chain connects TRBV6-1 to TRBJ1-3, with a possible D match to TRBD1 (5 bases). In germline, CDR1 is MNHNS, CDR2 SASEGT. This CDR3 is 18 amino acids long. Trimming removed 6 bases from V and 0 bases from J, with 21 bases in between.